This TCR beta chain was recovered during a study of blood T cell repertoires in COVID-19. Profiling relied on immunoSEQ multiplex PCR, and the TCRdb table lists in-frame clones only, not all of them. Of over 200,000 clones in the sample, 70% to 90% were seen once. Only a few counts were recorded for this clone. CDR3 length: 13 residues. The germline CDR1 and CDR2 sequences are GTSNPN and SVGIG (reference sequence). V lost 5 bases, J lost 3 bases, and 13 bases lay in between. The V gene is TRBV30, the J gene TRBJ1-1; no definite D call. This clonotype originated in a woman between 25 and 40 years old who had recovered from COVID-19. Sequencing input: peripheral blood. The CDR3 nucleotides read TGTGCCTGGTTTGGGCAGAAATACACTGAAGCTTTCTTT. It is translated as CAWFGQKYTEAFF.